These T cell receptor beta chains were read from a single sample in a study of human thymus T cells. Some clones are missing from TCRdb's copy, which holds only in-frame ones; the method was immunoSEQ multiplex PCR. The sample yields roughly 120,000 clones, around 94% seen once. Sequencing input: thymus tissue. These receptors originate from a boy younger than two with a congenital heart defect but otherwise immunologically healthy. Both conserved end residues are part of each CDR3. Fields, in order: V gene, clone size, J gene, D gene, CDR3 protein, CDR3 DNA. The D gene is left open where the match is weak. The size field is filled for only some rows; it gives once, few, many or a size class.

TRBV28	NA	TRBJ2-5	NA	CASRSGTEGQETQYF	TGTGCCAGCAGATCGGGCACAGAGGGCCAAGAGACCCAGTACTTC
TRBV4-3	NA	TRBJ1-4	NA	CASSLTKTGYADEKLFF	TGCGCCAGCAGCCTCACAAAAACAGGGTATGCAGATGAAAAACTGTTTTTT
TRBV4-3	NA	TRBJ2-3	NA	CASSQAGTTDTQYF	TGCGCCAGCAGCCAAGCGGGGACGACAGATACGCAGTATTTT
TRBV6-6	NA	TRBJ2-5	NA	CASTGNGETQYF	TGTGCCAGCACGGGGAATGGAGAGACCCAGTACTTC
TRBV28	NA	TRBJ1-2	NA	CASSLGGRGGYTF	TGTGCCAGCAGCCTAGGCGGTAGGGGGGGCTACACCTTC
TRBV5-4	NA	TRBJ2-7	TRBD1	CASSPNPGQASYEQYF	TGTGCCAGCAGCCCTAACCCGGGACAGGCGTCCTACGAGCAGTACTTC
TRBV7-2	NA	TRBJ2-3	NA	CASSSPRLGPSTDTQYF	TGTGCCAGCAGCTCACCCCGCCTCGGGCCGAGCACAGATACGCAGTATTTT
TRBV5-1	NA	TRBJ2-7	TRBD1	CASSPIINRDRGYEQYF	TGCGCCAGCAGCCCGATCATCAACCGGGACAGAGGTTACGAGCAGTACTTC
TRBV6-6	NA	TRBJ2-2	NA	CASSYLLGLTGELFF	TGTGCCAGCAGTTACCTACTAGGGCTCACCGGGGAGCTGTTTTTT
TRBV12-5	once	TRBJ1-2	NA	CASGLSPPLQDVALGGYTF	TGTGCTAGTGGTTTGTCCCCCCCGCTACAGGATGTGGCGCTGGGCGGCTACACCTTC
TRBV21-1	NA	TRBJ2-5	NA	CASSAPQETQYF	TGTGCCAGCAGCGCCCCGCAAGAGACCCAGTACTTC
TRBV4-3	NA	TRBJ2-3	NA	CASSQTPSENTQYF	TGCGCCAGCAGCCAGACCCCCTCGGAAAATACGCAGTATTTT
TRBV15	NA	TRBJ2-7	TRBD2	CATSRSGGTLYEQYF	TGTGCCACCAGCAGAAGCGGGGGAACCCTATACGAGCAGTACTTC
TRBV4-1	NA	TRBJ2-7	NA	CASSQDWALGGQTYEQYF	TGCGCCAGCAGCCAAGATTGGGCTCTCGGGGGGCAAACCTACGAGCAGTACTTC
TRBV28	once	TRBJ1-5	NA	CASSFTLDTSNQPQHF	TGTGCCAGCAGTTTCACCCTAGACACCTCCAATCAGCCCCAGCATTTT
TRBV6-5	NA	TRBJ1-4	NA	CASSLRQSNEKLFF	TGTGCCAGCAGTCTTCGACAGTCTAATGAAAAACTGTTTTTT
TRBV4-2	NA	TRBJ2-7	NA	CASSQDALGGQNYEQYF	TGTGCCAGCAGCCAAGACGCGCTAGGAGGACAGAACTACGAGCAGTACTTC
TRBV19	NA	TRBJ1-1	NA	CASSIIPGKGTEAFF	TGTGCCAGTAGTATTATCCCAGGGAAGGGCACTGAAGCTTTCTTT
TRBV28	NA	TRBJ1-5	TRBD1	CASSFLDDRGHQPQHF	TGTGCCAGCAGTTTTTTGGATGACAGGGGGCACCAGCCCCAGCATTTT
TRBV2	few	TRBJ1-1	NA	CASRNRVKGTEAFF	TGTGCCAGCAGGAACCGGGTCAAGGGGACTGAAGCTTTCTTT
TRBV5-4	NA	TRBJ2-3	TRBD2	CASSFPGGRSTDTQYF	TGTGCCAGCAGCTTCCCCGGGGGGAGAAGCACAGATACGCAGTATTTT
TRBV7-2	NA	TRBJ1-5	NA	CASSSGHQPQHF	TGTGCCAGCAGCTCCGGTCATCAGCCCCAGCATTTT
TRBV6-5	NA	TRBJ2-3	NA	CASSPKDPSTDTQYF	TGTGCCAGCAGTCCCAAGGACCCGAGCACAGATACGCAGTATTTT
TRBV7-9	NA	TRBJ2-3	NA	CASSGRRETPTSTDTQYF	TGTGCCAGCAGCGGACGAAGGGAGACGCCGACTAGCACAGATACGCAGTATTTT
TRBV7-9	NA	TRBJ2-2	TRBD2	CASSSLAGESGELFF	TGTGCCAGCAGTTCGCTAGCGGGGGAGTCCGGGGAGCTGTTTTTT
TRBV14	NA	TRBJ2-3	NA	CASSQDGGPPTDTQYF	TGTGCCAGCAGCCAAGACGGGGGCCCCCCCACAGATACGCAGTATTTT
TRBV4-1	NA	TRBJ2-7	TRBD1	CASSPGQGAIYEQYF	TGCGCCAGCAGCCCCGGACAGGGGGCGATATACGAGCAGTACTTC
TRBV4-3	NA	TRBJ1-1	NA	CASSQDILGGGTEAFF	TGCGCCAGCAGCCAAGATATCCTTGGGGGGGGCACTGAAGCTTTCTTT
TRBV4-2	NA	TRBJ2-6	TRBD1	CASSQPSRDRGTGANVLTF	TGTGCCAGCAGCCAACCCTCACGGGACAGGGGAACTGGGGCCAACGTCCTGACTTTC
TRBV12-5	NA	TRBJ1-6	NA	CASGLWSRSYNSPLHF	TGTGCTAGTGGTTTGTGGAGTCGCTCCTATAATTCACCCCTCCACTTT
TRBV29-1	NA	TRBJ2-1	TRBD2	CSTSTSGGYNEQFF	TGCAGCACGTCGACTAGCGGGGGATACAATGAGCAGTTCTTC
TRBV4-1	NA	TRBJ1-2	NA	CASSHGGREGYTF	TGCGCCAGCAGCCATGGGGGGCGGGAAGGCTACACCTTC
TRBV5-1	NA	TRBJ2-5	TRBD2	CASSCQRGGMCETQYF	TGCGCCAGCAGCTGCCAGCGGGGGGGTATGTGCGAGACCCAGTACTTC
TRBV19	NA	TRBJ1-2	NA	CASRLSNATHGYTF	TGTGCCAGTAGACTTTCCAACGCGACCCATGGCTACACCTTC
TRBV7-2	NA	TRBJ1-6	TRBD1	CASSPGQGENSPLHF	TGTGCCAGCAGCCCTGGACAGGGTGAGAATTCACCCCTCCACTTT
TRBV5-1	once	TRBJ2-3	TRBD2	CASTPGLAGGDTQYF	TGCGCCAGCACACCGGGACTAGCGGGGGGGGATACGCAGTATTTT